The entry below gives a single TCR beta chain sequence along with its context. The length of the CDR3 is 14 residues. V was cut by 4 bases and J by 1 base, with 8 bases left in between. Germline values: CDR1 MDHEN, CDR2 SYDVKM. Sample time point: time of PML onset. This sample stems from a study of multiple sclerosis patients with progressive multifocal leukoencephalopathy. Profiled with immunoSEQ multiplex PCR; TCRdb holds only in-frame clones, not every one. The table records some 28,000 clones, about 85% of them present only once. The chain recombines TRBV28 with TRBJ1-3; D gene unclear. Specimen: PBMCs, collected from a patient treated with natalizumab. The clonotype comes from a woman aged 30 to 39 with progressive multifocal leukoencephalopathy. CDR3 sequence: CASSWERSGNTIYF. In DNA form, the CDR3 reads TGTGCCAGCAGTTGGGAACGGTCTGGAAACACCATATATTTT.